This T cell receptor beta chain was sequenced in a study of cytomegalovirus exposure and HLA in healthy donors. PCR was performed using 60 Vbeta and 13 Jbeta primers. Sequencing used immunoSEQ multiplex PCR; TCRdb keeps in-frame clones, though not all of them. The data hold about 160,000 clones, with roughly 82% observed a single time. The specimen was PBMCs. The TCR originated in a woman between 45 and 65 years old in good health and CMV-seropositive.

The CDR3 coding sequence is TGTGCCAGCAGTTCGGGACTAGAAATCAATGAGCAGTTCTTC. It yields the protein CASSSGLEINEQFF. The gene calls are TRBV6-1 and TRBJ2-1, with 8 bases fitting TRBD2. Germline V gene lookup returns CDR1 MNHNS and CDR2 SASEGT. The CDR3 is made up of 14 amino acids. V lost 5 bases, J lost 6 bases, and 6 bases stayed unmatched.